This TCR beta chain was retrieved from a study of shared clonotypes between healthy human individuals. About this clone itself: At the DNA level, this CDR3 is encoded by other sequences in the same sample as well.

V was trimmed by 7 bases and J by 0 bases, leaving 9 bases between them. Per the germline V gene, CDR1 is MGHDK and CDR2 is SYGVNS. The CDR3 is 13 amino acids. Clones were sequenced by immunoSEQ multiplex PCR, and TCRdb holds only the in-frame ones, with some missing. The sample carries 1 million to 1.2 million clones, approximately 77% recorded once. The J gene is TRBJ1-1, the V gene TRBV25-1; maybe TRBD1 (5 bases). The receptor was isolated from a man between 18 and 35 years old in good health. Some clones in this sample may be carry-over from other donors' samples. The sequenced material came from memory CD4+ T cells from PBMCs. The subset here: CD45RA-negative fraction. CDR3 nucleotide sequence: TGTGCCAGCACCCGGGGCGTGAACACTGAAGCTTTCTTT. Translation gives CASTRGVNTEAFF.